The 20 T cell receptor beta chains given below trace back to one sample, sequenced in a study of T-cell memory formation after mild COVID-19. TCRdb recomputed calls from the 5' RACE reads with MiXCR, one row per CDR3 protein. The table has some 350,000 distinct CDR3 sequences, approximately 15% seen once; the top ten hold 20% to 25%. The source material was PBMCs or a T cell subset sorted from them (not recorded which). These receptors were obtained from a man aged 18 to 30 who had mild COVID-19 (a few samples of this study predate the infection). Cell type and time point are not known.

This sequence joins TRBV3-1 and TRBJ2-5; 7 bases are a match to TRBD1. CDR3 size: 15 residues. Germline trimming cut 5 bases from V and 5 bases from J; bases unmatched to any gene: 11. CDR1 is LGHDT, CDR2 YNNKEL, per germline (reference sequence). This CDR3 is CASSFRTGFMETQYF. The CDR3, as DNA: TGTGCCAGCAGCTTTCGGACAGGTTTTATGGAGACCCAGTACTTC.

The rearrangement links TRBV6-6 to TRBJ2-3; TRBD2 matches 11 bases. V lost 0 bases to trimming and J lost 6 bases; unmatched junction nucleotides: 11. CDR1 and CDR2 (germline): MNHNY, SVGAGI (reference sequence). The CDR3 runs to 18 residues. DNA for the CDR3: TGTGCCAGCAGTTACTCGATGCTAGCGGGGGGCCTCGGGGATACGCAGTATTTT. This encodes CASSYSMLAGGLGDTQYF.

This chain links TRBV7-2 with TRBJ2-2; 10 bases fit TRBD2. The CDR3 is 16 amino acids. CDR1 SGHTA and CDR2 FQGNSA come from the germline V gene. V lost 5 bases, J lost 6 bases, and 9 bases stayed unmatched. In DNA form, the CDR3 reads TGTGCCAGCAGCACCACTAGCGGGGTTAGGCCCGGGGAGCTGTTTTTT. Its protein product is CASSTTSGVRPGELFF. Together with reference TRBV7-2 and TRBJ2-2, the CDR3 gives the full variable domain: GAGVSQSPSNKVTEKGKDVELRCDPISGHTALYWYRQSLGQGLEFLIYFQGNSAPDKSGLPSDRFSAERTGGSVSTLTIQRTQQEDSAVYLCASSTTSGVRPGELFFGEGSRLTVL.

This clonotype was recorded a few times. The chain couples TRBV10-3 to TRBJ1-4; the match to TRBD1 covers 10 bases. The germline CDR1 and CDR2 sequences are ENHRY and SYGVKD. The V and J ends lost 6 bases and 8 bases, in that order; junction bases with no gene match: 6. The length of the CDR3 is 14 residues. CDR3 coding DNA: TGTGCCATCAGCCCCGGGACAGGGGTCGAAAAACTGTTTTTT. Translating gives CAISPGTGVEKLFF.

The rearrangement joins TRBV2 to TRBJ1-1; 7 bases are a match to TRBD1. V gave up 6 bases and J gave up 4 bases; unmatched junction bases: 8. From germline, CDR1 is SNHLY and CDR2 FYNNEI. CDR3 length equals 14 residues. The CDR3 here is CASRVQGSSTEAFF. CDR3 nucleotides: TGTGCCAGCAGGGTACAGGGGTCGAGCACTGAAGCTTTCTTT. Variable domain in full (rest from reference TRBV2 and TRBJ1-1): EPEVTQTPSHQVTQMGQEVILRCVPISNHLYFYWYRQILGQKVEFLVSFYNNEISEKSEIFDDQFSVERPDGSNFTLKIRSTKLEDSAMYFCASRVQGSSTEAFFGQGTRLTVV.

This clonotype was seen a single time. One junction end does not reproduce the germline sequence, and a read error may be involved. CDR3 region: CASSWDRANPEAFF. CDR3 DNA sequence: TGTGCCAGCAGCTGGGACAGGGCGAACCCTGAAGCTTTCTTT. This chain joins TRBV7-2 and TRBJ1-1, with 9 bases matching TRBD1. CDR3 length equals 14 residues. Per the germline V gene, CDR1 is SGHTA and CDR2 is FQGNSA.

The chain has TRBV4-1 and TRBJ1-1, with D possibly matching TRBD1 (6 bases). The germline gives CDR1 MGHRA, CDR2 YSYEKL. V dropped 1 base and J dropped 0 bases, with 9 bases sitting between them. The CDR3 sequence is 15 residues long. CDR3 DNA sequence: TGCGCCAGCAGCCAAGTTACAGGGATGAACACTGAAGCTTTCTTT. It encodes CASSQVTGMNTEAFF.

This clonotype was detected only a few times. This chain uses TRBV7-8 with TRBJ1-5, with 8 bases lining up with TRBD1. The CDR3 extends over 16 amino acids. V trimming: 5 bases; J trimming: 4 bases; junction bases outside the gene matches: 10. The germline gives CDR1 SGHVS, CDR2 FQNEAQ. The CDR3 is CASSPRVRTGNQPQHF. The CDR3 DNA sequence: TGTGCCAGCAGCCCGAGGGTCCGGACAGGGAATCAGCCCCAGCATTTT. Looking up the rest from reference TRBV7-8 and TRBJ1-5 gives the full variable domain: GAGVSQSPRYKVAKRGQDVALRCDPISGHVSLFWYQQALGQGPEFLTYFQNEAQLDKSGLPSDRFFAERPEGSVSTLKIQRTQQEDSAVYLCASSPRVRTGNQPQHFGDGTRLSIL.

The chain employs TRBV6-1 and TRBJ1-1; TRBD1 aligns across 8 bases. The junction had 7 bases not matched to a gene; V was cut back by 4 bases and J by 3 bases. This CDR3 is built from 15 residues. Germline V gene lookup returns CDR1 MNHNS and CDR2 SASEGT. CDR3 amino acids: CASSVLAGGYTEAFF. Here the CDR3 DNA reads TGTGCCAGCAGTGTACTGGCAGGGGGCTACACTGAAGCTTTCTTT.

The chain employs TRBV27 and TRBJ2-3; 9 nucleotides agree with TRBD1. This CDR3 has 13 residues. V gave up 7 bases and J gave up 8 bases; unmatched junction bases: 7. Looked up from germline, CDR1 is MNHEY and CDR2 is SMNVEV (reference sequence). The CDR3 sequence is CASTPRTGVTQYF. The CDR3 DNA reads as TGTGCCAGCACCCCCCGGACAGGGGTTACGCAGTATTTT.

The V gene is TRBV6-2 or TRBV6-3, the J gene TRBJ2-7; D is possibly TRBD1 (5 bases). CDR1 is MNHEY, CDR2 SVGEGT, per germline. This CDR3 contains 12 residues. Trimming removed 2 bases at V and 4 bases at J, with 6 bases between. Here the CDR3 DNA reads TGTGCCAGCAGTTACGCAGGGTACGAGCAGTACGTC. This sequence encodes CASSYAGYEQYV.

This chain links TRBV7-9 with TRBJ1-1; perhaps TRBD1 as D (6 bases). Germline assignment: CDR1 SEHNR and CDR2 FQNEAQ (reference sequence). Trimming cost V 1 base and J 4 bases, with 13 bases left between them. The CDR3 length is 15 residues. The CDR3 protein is CASSLGGQGSTEAFF. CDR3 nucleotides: TGTGCCAGCAGCTTAGGGGGTCAGGGGAGCACTGAAGCTTTCTTT.

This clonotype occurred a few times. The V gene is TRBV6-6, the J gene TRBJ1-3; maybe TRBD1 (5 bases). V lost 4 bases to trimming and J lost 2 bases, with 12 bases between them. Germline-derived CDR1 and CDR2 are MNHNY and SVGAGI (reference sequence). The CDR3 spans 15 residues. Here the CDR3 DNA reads TGTGCCAGCAGTTGGGTGTCGGGGGCTGGAAACACCATATATTTT. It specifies CASSWVSGAGNTIYF.

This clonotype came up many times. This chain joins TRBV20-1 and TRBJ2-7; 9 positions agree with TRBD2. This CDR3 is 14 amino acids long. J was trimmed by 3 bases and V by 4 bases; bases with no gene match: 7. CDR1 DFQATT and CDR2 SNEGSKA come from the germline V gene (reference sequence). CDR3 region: CSAIGQRGDYEQYF. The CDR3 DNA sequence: TGCAGTGCTATTGGGCAGCGGGGGGACTACGAGCAGTACTTC.

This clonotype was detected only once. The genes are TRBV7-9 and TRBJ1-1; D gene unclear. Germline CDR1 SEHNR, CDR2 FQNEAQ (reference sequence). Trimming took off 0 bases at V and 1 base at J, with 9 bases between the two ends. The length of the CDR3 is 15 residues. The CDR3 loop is CASSLAGRRNTEAFF. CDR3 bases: TGTGCCAGCAGCTTAGCAGGACGGAGGAACACTGAAGCTTTCTTT.

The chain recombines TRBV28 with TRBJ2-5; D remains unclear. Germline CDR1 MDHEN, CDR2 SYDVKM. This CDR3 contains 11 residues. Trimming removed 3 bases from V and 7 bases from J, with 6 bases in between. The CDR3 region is CASSFEGTQYF. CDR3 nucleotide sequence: TGTGCCAGCAGTTTTGAAGGGACCCAGTACTTC.

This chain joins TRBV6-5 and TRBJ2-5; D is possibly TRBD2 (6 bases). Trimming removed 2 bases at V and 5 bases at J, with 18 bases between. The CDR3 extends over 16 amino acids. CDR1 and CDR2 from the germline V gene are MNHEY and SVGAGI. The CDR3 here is CASSYSWAGRSETQYF. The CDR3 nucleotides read TGTGCCAGCAGTTACAGTTGGGCAGGGAGGTCGGAGACCCAGTACTTC.

CDR3 sequence: CASSSVQGSEASVRGYTF. The CDR3 bases are TGCGCCAGCAGCTCGGTACAGGGTAGTGAGGCCTCGGTGCGAGGCTACACCTTC. The chain has TRBV5-1 and TRBJ1-2, with TRBD1 as a possible D gene (6 bases). Germline values: CDR1 SGHRS, CDR2 YFSETQ. Trimming stripped 3 bases from V and 8 bases from J, with 29 bases between. The CDR3 has 18 amino acids.

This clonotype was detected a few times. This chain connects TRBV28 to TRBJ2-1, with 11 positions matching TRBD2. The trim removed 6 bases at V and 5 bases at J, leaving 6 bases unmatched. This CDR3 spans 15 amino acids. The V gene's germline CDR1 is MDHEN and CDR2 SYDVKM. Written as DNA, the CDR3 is TGTGCCAGCAGCTCTATAGCGGGGGGGAACAATGAGCAGTTCTTC. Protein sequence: CASSSIAGGNNEQFF.

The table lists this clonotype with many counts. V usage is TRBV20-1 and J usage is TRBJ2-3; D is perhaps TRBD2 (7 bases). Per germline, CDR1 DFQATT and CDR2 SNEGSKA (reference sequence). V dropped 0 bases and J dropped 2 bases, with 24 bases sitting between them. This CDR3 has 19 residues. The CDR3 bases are TGCAGTGCTAGAGAGGCGGACGGGGGGCCTACCCTTATCACAGATACGCAGTATTTT. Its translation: CSAREADGGPTLITDTQYF.